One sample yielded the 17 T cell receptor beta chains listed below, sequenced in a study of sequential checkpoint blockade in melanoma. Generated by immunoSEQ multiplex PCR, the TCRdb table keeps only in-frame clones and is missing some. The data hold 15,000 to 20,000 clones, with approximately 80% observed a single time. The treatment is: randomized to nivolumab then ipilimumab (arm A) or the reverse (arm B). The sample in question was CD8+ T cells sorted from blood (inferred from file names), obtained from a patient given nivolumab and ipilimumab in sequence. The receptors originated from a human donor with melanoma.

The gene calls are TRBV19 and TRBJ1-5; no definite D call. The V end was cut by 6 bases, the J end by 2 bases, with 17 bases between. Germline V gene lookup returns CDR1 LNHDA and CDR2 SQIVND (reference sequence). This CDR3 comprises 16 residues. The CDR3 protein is CASSTLRGFGNQPQHF. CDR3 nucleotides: TGTGCCAGTAGCACGCTCCGGGGATTTGGCAATCAGCCCCAGCATTTT. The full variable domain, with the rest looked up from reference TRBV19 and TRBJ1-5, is DGGITQSPKYLFRKEGQNVTLSCEQNLNHDAMYWYRQDPGQGLRLIYYSQIVNDFQKGDIAEGYSVSREKKESFPLTVTSAQKNPTAFYLCASSTLRGFGNQPQHFGDGTRLSIL.

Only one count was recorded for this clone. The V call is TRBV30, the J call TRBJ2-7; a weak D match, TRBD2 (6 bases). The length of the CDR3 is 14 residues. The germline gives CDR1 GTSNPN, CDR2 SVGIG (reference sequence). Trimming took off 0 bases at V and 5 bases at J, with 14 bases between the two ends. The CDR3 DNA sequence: TGTGCCTGGAGTGTACCCAGGACTAAGAACGAGCAGTACTTC. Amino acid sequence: CAWSVPRTKNEQYF.

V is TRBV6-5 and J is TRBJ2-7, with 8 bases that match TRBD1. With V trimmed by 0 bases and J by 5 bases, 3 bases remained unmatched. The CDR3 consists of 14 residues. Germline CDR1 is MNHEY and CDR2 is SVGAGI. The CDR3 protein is CASSYSRGLDEQYF. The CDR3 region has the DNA TGTGCCAGCAGTTACTCCAGGGGGCTGGACGAGCAGTACTTC.

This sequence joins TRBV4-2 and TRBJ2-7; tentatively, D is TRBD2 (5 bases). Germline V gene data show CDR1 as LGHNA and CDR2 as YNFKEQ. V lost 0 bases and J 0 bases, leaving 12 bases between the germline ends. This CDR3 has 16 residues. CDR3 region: CASSQEIARASYEQYF. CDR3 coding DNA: TGTGCCAGCAGCCAAGAGATAGCGAGAGCCTCCTACGAGCAGTACTTC.

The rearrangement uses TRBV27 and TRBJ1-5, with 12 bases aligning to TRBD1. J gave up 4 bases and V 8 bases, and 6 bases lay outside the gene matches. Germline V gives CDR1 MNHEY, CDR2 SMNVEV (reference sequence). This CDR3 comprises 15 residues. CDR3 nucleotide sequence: TGTGCCAGCCGCCCGGGACAGGGGGCGAATCAGCCCCAGCATTTT. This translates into CASRPGQGANQPQHF.

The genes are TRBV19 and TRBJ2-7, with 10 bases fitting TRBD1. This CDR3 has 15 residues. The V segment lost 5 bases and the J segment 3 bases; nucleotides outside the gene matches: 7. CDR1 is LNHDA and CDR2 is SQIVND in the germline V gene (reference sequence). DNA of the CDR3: TGTGCCAGTAGTTCGCCCGGACAGGGGGTCTACGAGCAGTACTTC. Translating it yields CASSSPGQGVYEQYF.

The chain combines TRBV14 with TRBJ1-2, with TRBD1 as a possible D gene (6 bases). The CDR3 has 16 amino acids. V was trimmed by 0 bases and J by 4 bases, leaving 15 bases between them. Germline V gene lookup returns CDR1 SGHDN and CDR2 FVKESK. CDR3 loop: CASSQEQGQTGYGYTF. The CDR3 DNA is TGTGCCAGCAGCCAAGAGCAGGGGCAAACGGGCTATGGCTACACCTTC.

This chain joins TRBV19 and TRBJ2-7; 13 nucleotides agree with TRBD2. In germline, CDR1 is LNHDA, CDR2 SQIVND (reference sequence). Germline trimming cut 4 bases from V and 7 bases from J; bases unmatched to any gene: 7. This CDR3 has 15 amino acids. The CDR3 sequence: CASSTGLAGVKEQYF. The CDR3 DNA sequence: TGTGCCAGTAGTACCGGACTAGCGGGAGTGAAGGAGCAGTACTTC.

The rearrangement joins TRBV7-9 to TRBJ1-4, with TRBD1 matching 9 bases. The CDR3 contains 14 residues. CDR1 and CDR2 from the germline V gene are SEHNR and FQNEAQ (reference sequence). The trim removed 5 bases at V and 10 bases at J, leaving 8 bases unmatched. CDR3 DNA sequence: TGTGCCAGCAGCCCGCCGGGACAGGGTGTAAAACTGTTTTTT. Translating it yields CASSPPGQGVKLFF.

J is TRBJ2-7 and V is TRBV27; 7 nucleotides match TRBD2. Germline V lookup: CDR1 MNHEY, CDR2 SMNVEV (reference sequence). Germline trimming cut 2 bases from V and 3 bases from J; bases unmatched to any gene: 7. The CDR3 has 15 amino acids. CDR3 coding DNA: TGTGCCAGCAGTTTACGTTGGGGGGGTCTCTACGAGCAGTACTTC. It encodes CASSLRWGGLYEQYF.

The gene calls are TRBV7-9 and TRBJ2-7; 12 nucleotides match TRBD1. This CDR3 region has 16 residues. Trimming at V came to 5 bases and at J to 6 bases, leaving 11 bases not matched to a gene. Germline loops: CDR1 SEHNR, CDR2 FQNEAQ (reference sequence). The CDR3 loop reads CASSPRDRGRVVEQYF. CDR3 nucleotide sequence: TGTGCCAGCAGCCCCCGGGACAGGGGGCGCGTAGTCGAGCAGTACTTC.

CDR3 loop: CASSFSSGYTF. The CDR3 DNA is TGTGCCAGCAGCTTTTCTAGTGGCTACACCTTC. The chain employs TRBV13 and TRBJ1-2; D unresolved. This CDR3 contains 11 residues. Trimming removed 3 bases at V and 7 bases at J, with 6 bases between. From germline, CDR1 is PRHDT and CDR2 FYEKMQ (reference sequence).

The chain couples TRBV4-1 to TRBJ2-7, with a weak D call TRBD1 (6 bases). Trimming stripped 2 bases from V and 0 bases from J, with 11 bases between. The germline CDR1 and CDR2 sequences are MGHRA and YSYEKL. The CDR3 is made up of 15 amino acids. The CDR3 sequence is CASSQTRTVSYEQYF. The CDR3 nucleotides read TGCGCCAGCAGCCAAACCAGGACAGTCTCCTACGAGCAGTACTTC.

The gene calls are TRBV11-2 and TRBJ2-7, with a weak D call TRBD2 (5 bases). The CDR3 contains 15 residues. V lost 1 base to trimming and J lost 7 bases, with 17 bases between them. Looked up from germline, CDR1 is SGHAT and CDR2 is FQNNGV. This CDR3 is CASSLGAGGGREQYF. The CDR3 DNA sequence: TGTGCCAGCAGCTTAGGGGCCGGCGGAGGCCGAGAGCAGTACTTC.

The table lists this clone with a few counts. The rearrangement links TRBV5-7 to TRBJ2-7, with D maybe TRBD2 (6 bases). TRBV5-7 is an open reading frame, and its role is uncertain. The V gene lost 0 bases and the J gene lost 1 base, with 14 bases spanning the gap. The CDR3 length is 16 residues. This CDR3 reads CASSLGAGTRSYEQYF. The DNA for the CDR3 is TGTGCCAGCAGCTTGGGGGCGGGGACGCGGTCCTACGAGCAGTACTTC.

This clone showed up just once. In DNA form, the CDR3 reads TGCGCCAGCAGCCAAGAAATTGGAGCGGGATTCTACGAGCAGTACTTC. Amino acids: CASSQEIGAGFYEQYF. This rearrangement joins TRBV4-3 to TRBJ2-7; 7 bases fit TRBD2. There are 16 residues in the CDR3. CDR1 and CDR2 (germline): LGHNA, YSLEER. Trimming removed 0 bases from V and 3 bases from J; junction bases left unmatched: 8.

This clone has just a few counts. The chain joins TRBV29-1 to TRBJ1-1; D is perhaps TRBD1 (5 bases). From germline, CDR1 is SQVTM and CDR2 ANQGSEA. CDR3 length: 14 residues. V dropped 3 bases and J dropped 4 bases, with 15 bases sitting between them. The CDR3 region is CSVDPAGRGTEAFF. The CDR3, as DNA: TGCAGCGTTGATCCGGCAGGGAGGGGCACTGAAGCTTTCTTT.